A single sample gave rise to the 21 T cell receptor beta chains below, sequenced in a study of cytomegalovirus exposure and HLA in healthy donors. Both 60 Vbeta primers and 13 Jbeta primers went into the PCR. TCRdb keeps only in-frame clones here, not all; method: immunoSEQ multiplex PCR. This table holds about 180,000 clones, roughly four fifths found once. The sequencing sample was made of PBMCs. The receptors come from a woman aged 45-59 years in good health and CMV-seronegative.

This clone was observed a few times. The V and J genes are TRBV28 and TRBJ2-7, with D uncertain. The CDR3 consists of 16 residues. The germline V and J ends were trimmed by 1 base and 3 bases, with 16 bases remaining between them. CDR1 is MDHEN and CDR2 is SYDVKM in the germline V gene. The DNA for the CDR3 is TGTGCCAGCAGTTTATCTATTTCTGGAGAGTTCTACGAGCAGTACTTC. As protein: CASSLSISGEFYEQYF.

The CDR3 region has the DNA TGTGCCAGTAATCCTAGGAGCTCTGGAAACACCATATATTTT. The encoded protein is CASNPRSSGNTIYF. The chain couples TRBV19 to TRBJ1-3; no clear D gene. This CDR3 contains 14 residues. V was cut by 7 bases and J by 0 bases, with 10 bases left in between. Germline CDR1 reads LNHDA; CDR2 reads SQIVND (reference sequence).

The chain couples TRBV6-5 to TRBJ1-1, with a tentative D call TRBD1 (5 bases). Germline V lookup: CDR1 MNHEY, CDR2 SVGAGI. V was trimmed by 7 bases and J by 1 base, leaving 10 bases between them. This CDR3 has 13 amino acids. DNA of the CDR3: TGTGCCAGCACAACAGGTGCGAACACTGAAGCTTTCTTT. Amino acids: CASTTGANTEAFF.

This clone is termed medium-sized (0.01 to 0.1%). The chain carries TRBV9 and TRBJ2-5, with D uncertain. Trimming removed 7 bases at V and 5 bases at J, with 15 bases between. Germline loops: CDR1 SGDLS, CDR2 YYNGEE. This CDR3 is 13 amino acids long. CDR3 protein: CASSSQDWETQYF. CDR3 in DNA: TGTGCCAGCTCAAGCCAAGATTGGGAGACCCAGTACTTC.

J is TRBJ2-3 and V is TRBV7-3, with 8 positions matching TRBD1. The CDR3 spans 13 residues. V shed 5 bases and J 13 bases; nucleotides not matched to a gene: 11. The germline V gene encodes CDR1 SGHTA and CDR2 FQGTGA. The chain's CDR3 is CASSPDRDGKEYF. The CDR3 coding sequence is TGTGCCAGCAGCCCGGACAGGGACGGGAAGGAGTATTTT.

The genes are TRBV5-6 and TRBJ2-2; weak D call: TRBD1 (6 bases). V dropped 4 bases and J dropped 8 bases, with 12 bases sitting between them. CDR1 SGHDT and CDR2 YYEEEE come from the germline V gene. The CDR3 loop spans 13 amino acids. DNA for the CDR3: TGTGCCAGCAGCCAAATTACAGGGGGGGAGCTGTTTTTT. It encodes CASSQITGGELFF.

This rearrangement joins TRBV5-4 to TRBJ2-3; D call uncertain. The V end lost 0 bases, the J end lost 3 bases, and 5 bases lay between the germline ends. The CDR3 covers 13 residues. From germline, CDR1 is SGHNT and CDR2 YYREEE (reference sequence). As DNA, the CDR3 is TGTGCCAGCAGCTTGGATCGGACAGATACGCAGTATTTT. It encodes CASSLDRTDTQYF.

This chain uses TRBV4-1 with TRBJ2-7; the match to TRBD2 covers 8 bases. V gave up 2 bases and J gave up 3 bases; unmatched junction bases: 6. This CDR3 contains 15 residues. Germline assignment: CDR1 MGHRA and CDR2 YSYEKL. The chain's CDR3 is CASSQLHGGVYEQYF. DNA of the CDR3: TGCGCCAGCAGCCAACTGCACGGGGGGGTCTACGAGCAGTACTTC.

The V gene is TRBV10-3, the J gene TRBJ2-3; 11 nucleotides match TRBD2. Trimming took 10 bases from V and 5 from J; bases not matched to a gene: 11. This CDR3 has 15 amino acids. Germline values: CDR1 ENHRY, CDR2 SYGVKD. CDR3 sequence: CATGDSGRGQDTQYF. As DNA, the CDR3 is TGTGCCACCGGGGATAGCGGGAGGGGGCAAGATACGCAGTATTTT.

V gene TRBV11-2 combines with J gene TRBJ2-6; D might be TRBD2 (5 bases). The CDR3 is 16 amino acids. Trimming left V 4 bases short and J 1 base short, with 11 bases between. Germline values: CDR1 SGHAT, CDR2 FQNNGV. CDR3 coding DNA: TGTGCCAGCAGCTATCCGGGGTTTTCTGGGGCCAACGTCCTGACTTTC. This sequence encodes CASSYPGFSGANVLTF.

V is TRBV23-1 and J is TRBJ1-3; no clear D gene. TRBV23-1 is an ORF; its function is uncertain. The CDR3 is 15 amino acids. Trimming stripped 0 bases from V and 0 bases from J, with 6 bases between. The CDR3 bases are TGCGCCAGCAGTCAATCGAGGGCCTCTGGAAACACCATATATTTT. Amino acids: CASSQSRASGNTIYF.

The J gene is TRBJ1-2, the V gene TRBV5-1; D uncertain. The CDR3 runs 13 residues. V lost 0 bases and J 5 bases, leaving 8 bases between the germline ends. Germline lookup yields CDR1 SGHRS and CDR2 YFSETQ. CDR3 loop: CASSLDLEYGYTF. CDR3 bases: TGCGCCAGCAGCTTGGATCTAGAATATGGCTACACCTTC.

J is TRBJ2-7 and V is TRBV6-4, with D possibly matching TRBD1 (5 bases). V shed 0 bases and J shed 2 bases, with 17 bases lying between them. The length of the CDR3 is 17 residues. Germline V gene data show CDR1 as MRHNA and CDR2 as SNTAGT. For the CDR3, the DNA is TGTGCCAGCAGTGACTCAGGGGTAGAAGTCCGGCCCTACGAGCAGTACTTC. Translation: CASSDSGVEVRPYEQYF.

The CDR3 DNA follows: TGCGCCAGCAGTCACGTGGACAGGGGGCGCAAAAACATTCAGTACTTC. Amino acids: CASSHVDRGRKNIQYF. The V call is TRBV23-1, the J call TRBJ2-4; TRBD1 matches at 11 bases. TRBV23-1 is an ORF; its function is uncertain. This CDR3 has 16 amino acids. V lost 3 bases and J lost 3; bases outside the gene matches: 4.

This sequence joins TRBV27 and TRBJ1-2; TRBD1 might be the D (6 bases). Trimming cost V 1 base and J 8 bases, with 11 bases left between them. Germline V gene sequence: CDR1 MNHEY, CDR2 SMNVEV (reference sequence). CDR3 size: 13 residues. The CDR3 loop is CASSLYGTKGYTF. As DNA, the CDR3 is TGTGCCAGCAGTTTATACGGGACAAAAGGCTACACCTTC.

The V gene is TRBV27, the J gene TRBJ2-3, with D perhaps TRBD1 (6 bases). V lost 3 bases and J 4 bases, leaving 8 bases between the germline ends. The CDR3 is 13 residues long. CDR1 and CDR2 (germline): MNHEY, SMNVEV (reference sequence). CDR3 in amino acids: CASSFGGADTQYF. CDR3 sequence (DNA): TGTGCCAGCAGTTTTGGGGGCGCAGATACGCAGTATTTT.

This sequence joins TRBV7-8 and TRBJ2-1; D gene ambiguous. Germline V gene data show CDR1 as SGHVS and CDR2 as FQNEAQ. The CDR3 consists of 12 residues. The V gene lost 3 bases and the J gene lost 4 bases, with 4 bases spanning the gap. The CDR3, as DNA: TGTGCCAGCAGCTTTTATTACAATGAGCAGTTCTTC. Protein: CASSFYYNEQFF.

J is TRBJ2-7 and V is TRBV6-1; 7 bases match TRBD2. With 1 base clipped from V and 2 bases from J, the junction kept 8 bases outside the gene matches. This CDR3 comprises 16 residues. Germline CDR1 MNHNS, CDR2 SASEGT. The CDR3 spells CASSEEGWEGPYEQYF. DNA for the CDR3: TGTGCCAGCAGTGAAGAGGGGTGGGAGGGCCCCTACGAGCAGTACTTC.

The V call is TRBV10-1, the J call TRBJ1-6; D not resolved. V was trimmed by 4 bases and J by 7 bases, leaving 11 bases between them. From germline, CDR1 is WNHNN and CDR2 SYGVQD (reference sequence). The CDR3 has 14 amino acids. CDR3 DNA: TGCGCCAGCAGTGCGCGGTCGGAGAATTCACCCCTCCACTTT. This gives the protein CASSARSENSPLHF.

The chain uses TRBV7-2 and TRBJ1-4; 7 bases fit TRBD1. The CDR3 totals 15 residues. J gave up 8 bases and V 5 bases, and 11 bases lay outside the gene matches. From germline, CDR1 is SGHTA and CDR2 FQGNSA. The CDR3 loop is CASSLPTGLSEKLFF. In DNA, the CDR3 is TGTGCCAGCAGCCTACCGACAGGGCTGTCGGAAAAACTGTTTTTT.

This clone appeared once. V is TRBV18 and J is TRBJ2-1; possibly TRBD2 for D (5 bases). V was trimmed by 0 bases and J by 6 bases, leaving 9 bases between them. The CDR3 is 14 residues long. The germline gives CDR1 KGHSH, CDR2 LQKENI. CDR3 sequence (DNA): TGTGCCAGCTCACCACCGAATGGAGGCAATGAGCAGTTCTTC. This translates into CASSPPNGGNEQFF. The variable domain in full, with the rest retrieved from reference TRBV18 and TRBJ2-1, is NAGVMQNPRHLVRRRGQEARLRCSPMKGHSHVYWYRQLPEEGLKFMVYLQKENIIDESGMPKERFSAEFPKEGPSILRIQQVVRGDSAAYFCASSPPNGGNEQFFGPGTRLTVL.